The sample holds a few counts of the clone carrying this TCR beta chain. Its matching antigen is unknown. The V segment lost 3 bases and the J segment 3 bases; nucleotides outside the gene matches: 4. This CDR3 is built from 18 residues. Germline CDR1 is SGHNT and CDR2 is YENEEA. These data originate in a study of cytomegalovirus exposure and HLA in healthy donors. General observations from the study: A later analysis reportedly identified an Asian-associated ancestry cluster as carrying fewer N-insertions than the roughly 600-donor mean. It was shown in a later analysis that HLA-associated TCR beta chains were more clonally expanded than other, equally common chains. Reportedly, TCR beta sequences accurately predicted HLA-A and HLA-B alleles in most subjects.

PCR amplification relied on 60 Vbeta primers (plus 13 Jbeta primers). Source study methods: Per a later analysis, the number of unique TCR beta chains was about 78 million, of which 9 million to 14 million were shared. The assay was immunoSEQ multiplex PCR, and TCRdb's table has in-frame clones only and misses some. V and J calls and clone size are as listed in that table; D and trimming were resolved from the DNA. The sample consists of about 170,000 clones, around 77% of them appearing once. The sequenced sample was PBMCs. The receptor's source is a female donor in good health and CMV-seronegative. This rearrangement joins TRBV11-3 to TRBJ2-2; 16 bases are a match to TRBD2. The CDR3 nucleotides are TGTGCCAGCAGCTTGGGACTAGCGGGAGGGCCGGACACCGGGGAGCTGTTTTTT. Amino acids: CASSLGLAGGPDTGELFF. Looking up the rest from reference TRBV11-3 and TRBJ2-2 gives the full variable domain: EAGVVQSPRYKIIEKKQPVAFWCNPISGHNTLYWYLQNLGQGPELLIRYENEEAVDDSQLPKDRFSAERLKGVDSTLKIQPAELGDSAVYLCASSLGLAGGPDTGELFFGEGSRLTVL.